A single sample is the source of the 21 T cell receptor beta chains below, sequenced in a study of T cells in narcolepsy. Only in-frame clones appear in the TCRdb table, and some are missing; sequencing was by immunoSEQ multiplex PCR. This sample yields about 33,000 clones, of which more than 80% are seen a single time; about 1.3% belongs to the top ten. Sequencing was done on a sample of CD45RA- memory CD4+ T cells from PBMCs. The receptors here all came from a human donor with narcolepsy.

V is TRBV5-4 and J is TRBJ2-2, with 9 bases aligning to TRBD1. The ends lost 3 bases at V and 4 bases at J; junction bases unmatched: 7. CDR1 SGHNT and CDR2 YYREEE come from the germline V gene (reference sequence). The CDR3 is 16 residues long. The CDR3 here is CASSSYRGQVTGELFF. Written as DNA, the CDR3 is TGTGCCAGCAGCTCGTACAGGGGGCAGGTCACCGGGGAGCTGTTTTTT.

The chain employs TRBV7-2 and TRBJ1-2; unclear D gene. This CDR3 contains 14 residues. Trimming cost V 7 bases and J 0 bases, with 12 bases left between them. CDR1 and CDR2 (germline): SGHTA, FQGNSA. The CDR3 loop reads CASKEGPSNYGYTF. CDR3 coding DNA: TGTGCCAGCAAGGAGGGTCCCTCTAACTATGGCTACACCTTC.

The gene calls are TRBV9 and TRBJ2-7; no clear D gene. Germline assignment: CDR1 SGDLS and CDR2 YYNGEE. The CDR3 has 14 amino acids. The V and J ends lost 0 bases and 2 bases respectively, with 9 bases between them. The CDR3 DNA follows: TGTGCCAGCAGCGTAGGTATCGGAGCCTACGAGCAGTACTTC. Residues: CASSVGIGAYEQYF.

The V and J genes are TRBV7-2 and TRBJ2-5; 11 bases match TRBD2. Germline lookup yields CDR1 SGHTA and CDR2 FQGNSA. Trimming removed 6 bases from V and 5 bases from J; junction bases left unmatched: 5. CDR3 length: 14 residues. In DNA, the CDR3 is TGTGCCAGCAGTATAGCGGGGGGGCTTGAGACCCAGTACTTC. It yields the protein CASSIAGGLETQYF. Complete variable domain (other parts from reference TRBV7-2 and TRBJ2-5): GAGVSQSPSNKVTEKGKDVELRCDPISGHTALYWYRQSLGQGLEFLIYFQGNSAPDKSGLPSDRFSAERTGGSVSTLTIQRTQQEDSAVYLCASSIAGGLETQYFGPGTRLLVL.

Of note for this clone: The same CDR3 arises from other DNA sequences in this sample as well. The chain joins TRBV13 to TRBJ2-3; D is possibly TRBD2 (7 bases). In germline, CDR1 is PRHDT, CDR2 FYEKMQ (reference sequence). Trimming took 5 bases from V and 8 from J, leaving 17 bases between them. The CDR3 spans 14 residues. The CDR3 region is CASSRRGGGSTQYF. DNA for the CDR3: TGTGCCAGCAGCAGAAGGGGGGGAGGGAGTACGCAGTATTTT. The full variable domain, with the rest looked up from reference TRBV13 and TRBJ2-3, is AAGVIQSPRHLIKEKRETATLKCYPIPRHDTVYWYQQGPGQDPQFLISFYEKMQSDKGSIPDRFSAQQFSDYHSELNMSSLELGDSALYFCASSRRGGGSTQYFGPGTRLTVL.

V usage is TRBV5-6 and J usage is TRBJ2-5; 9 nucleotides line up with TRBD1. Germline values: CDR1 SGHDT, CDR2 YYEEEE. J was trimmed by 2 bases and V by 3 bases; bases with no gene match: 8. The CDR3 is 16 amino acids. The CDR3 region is CASSSTGTGSQETQYF. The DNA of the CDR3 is TGTGCCAGCAGCTCCACCGGGACAGGGAGTCAAGAGACCCAGTACTTC.

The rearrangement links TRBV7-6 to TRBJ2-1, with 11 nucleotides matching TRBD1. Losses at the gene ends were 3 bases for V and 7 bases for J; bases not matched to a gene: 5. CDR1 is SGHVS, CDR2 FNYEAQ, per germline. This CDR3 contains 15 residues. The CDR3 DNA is TGTGCCAGCAGCTTTGGACAGGGGGCGCGTAATGAGCAGTTCTTC. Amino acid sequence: CASSFGQGARNEQFF.

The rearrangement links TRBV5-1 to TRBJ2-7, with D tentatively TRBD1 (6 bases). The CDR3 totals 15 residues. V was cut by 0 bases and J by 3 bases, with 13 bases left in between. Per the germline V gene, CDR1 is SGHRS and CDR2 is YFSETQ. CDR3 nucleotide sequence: TGCGCCAGCAGCTTGGTCCGGGACAAGGGCTACGAGCAGTACTTC. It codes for CASSLVRDKGYEQYF.

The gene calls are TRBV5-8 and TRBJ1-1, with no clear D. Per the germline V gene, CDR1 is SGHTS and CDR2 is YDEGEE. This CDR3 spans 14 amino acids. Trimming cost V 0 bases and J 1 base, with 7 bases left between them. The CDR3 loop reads CASSLGTTNTEAFF. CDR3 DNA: TGTGCCAGCAGCTTGGGCACTACGAACACTGAAGCTTTCTTT.

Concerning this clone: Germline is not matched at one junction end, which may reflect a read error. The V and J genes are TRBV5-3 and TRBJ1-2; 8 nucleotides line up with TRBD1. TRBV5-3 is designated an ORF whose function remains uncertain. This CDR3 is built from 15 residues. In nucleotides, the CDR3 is TGTGCCAGCAGCTTCGGACAGGGCCCTAACTATGGCTACACCTTC. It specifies CASSFGQGPNYGYTF.

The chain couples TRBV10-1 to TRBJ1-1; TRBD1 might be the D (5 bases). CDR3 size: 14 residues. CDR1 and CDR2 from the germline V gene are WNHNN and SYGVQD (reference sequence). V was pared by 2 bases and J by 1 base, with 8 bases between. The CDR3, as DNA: TGCGCCAGCAGTGAGGGGGGATCGAACACTGAAGCTTTCTTT. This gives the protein CASSEGGSNTEAFF.

DNA of the CDR3: TGTGCCAGCAGGGGCCTGGTCCCTGGAATCGACGAGCAGTACGTC. Protein: CASRGLVPGIDEQYV. The rearrangement links TRBV2 to TRBJ2-7; D gene uncertain. The germline CDR1 and CDR2 sequences are SNHLY and FYNNEI. The V end was cut by 6 bases, the J end by 5 bases, with 20 bases between. The CDR3 covers 15 residues.

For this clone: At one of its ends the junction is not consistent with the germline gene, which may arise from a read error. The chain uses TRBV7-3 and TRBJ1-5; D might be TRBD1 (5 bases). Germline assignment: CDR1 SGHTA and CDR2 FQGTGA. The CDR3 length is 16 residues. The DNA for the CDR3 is TGTGCCAGCAGCGAAACCGGGACCCTTAATAATCGGCCCCAGCATTTT. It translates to CASSETGTLNNRPQHF. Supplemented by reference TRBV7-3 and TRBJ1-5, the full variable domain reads GAGVSQTPSNKVTEKGKYVELRCDPISGHTALYWYRQSLGQGPEFLIYFQGTGAADDSGLPNDRFFAVRPEGSVSTLKIQRTERGDSAVYLCASSETGTLNNRPQHFGDGTRLSIL.

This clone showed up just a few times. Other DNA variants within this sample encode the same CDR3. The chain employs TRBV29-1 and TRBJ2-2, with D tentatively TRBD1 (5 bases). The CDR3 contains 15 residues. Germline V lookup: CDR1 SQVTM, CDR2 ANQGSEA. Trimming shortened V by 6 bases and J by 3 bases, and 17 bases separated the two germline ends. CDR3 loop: CSVPDVGPDTGELFF. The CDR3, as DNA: TGCAGCGTCCCTGACGTGGGGCCGGACACCGGGGAGCTGTTTTTT.

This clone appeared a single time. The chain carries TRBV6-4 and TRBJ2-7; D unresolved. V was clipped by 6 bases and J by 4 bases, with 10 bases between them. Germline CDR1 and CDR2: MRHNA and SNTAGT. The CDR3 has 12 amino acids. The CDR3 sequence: CASSIRLYEQYV. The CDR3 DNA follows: TGTGCCAGCAGCATAAGACTTTACGAGCAGTACGTC.

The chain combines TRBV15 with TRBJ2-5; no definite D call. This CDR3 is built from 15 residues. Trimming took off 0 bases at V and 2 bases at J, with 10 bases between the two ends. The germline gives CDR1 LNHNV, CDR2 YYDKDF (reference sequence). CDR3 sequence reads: CATSRDLGIQETQYF. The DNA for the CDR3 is TGTGCCACCAGCAGAGATCTGGGGATACAAGAGACCCAGTACTTC.

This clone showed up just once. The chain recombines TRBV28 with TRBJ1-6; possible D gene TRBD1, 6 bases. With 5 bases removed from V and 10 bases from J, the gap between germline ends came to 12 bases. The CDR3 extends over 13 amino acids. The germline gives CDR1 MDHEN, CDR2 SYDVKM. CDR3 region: CASSDIRGSPLHF. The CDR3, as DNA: TGTGCCAGCAGTGATATCAGGGGCTCACCCCTCCACTTT.

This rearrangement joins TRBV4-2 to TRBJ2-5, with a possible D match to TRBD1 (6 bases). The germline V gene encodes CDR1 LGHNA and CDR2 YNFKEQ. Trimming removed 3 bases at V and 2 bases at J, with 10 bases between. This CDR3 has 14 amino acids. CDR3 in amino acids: CASSQTGAQETQYF. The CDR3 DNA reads TGTGCCAGCAGCCAGACAGGCGCTCAAGAGACCCAGTACTTC.

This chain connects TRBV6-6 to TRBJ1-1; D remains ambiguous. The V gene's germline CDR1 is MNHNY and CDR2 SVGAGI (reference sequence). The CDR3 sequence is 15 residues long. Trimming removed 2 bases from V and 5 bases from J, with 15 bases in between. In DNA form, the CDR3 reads TGTGCCAGCAGTTACCTGGCGGGTTCGGGGACTGAAGCTTTCTTT. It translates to CASSYLAGSGTEAFF.

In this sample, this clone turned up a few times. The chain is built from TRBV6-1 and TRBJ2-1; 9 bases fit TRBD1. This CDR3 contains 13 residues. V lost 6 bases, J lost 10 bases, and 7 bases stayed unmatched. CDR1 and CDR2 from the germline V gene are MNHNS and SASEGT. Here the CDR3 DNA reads TGTGCCAGCAGACCGGGACAGGGCGGAGAGCAGTTCTTC. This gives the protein CASRPGQGGEQFF.

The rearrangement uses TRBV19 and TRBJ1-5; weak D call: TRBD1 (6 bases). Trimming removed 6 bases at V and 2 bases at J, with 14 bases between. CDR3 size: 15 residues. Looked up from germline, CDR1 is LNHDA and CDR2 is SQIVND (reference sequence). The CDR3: CASRIQRGGNQPQHF. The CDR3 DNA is TGTGCCAGTAGAATCCAGAGGGGGGGCAATCAGCCCCAGCATTTT.